A single sample gave rise to the 30 T cell receptor beta chains below, sequenced in a study of blood T cell repertoires in COVID-19. Sequencing was performed with immunoSEQ multiplex PCR; in TCRdb, only in-frame clones are kept and a portion is missing. The sample holds some 200,000 clones, less than 90% seen once. The sequenced sample consisted of peripheral blood. These receptors all stem from an older woman who had recovered from COVID-19.

The chain carries TRBV2 and TRBJ1-2; D possibly corresponds to TRBD1 (5 bases). Germline V gene data show CDR1 as SNHLY and CDR2 as FYNNEI. V lost 2 bases and J lost 7, with 14 bases in between. The length of the CDR3 is 14 residues. The CDR3 sequence is CASSERYLRGGYTF. DNA of the CDR3: TGTGCCAGCAGTGAACGGTATCTAAGGGGTGGCTACACCTTC.

This clone occurred a few times. This sequence joins TRBV19 and TRBJ2-2; perhaps TRBD1 as D (5 bases). CDR1 is LNHDA, CDR2 SQIVND, per germline (reference sequence). V was cut by 3 bases and J by 5 bases, with 16 bases left in between. CDR3 length equals 16 residues. The CDR3 nucleotides read TGTGCCAGTAGTATTCTGACAGCCCCGAGGACCGGGGAGCTGTTTTTT. It encodes CASSILTAPRTGELFF.

The chain has TRBV18 and TRBJ2-5; TRBD1 agrees at 9 bases. Germline trimming cut 2 bases from V and 5 bases from J; bases unmatched to any gene: 3. The CDR3 extends over 14 amino acids. Germline loops: CDR1 KGHSH, CDR2 LQKENI. The CDR3 region is CASSPGQGKETQYF. CDR3 bases: TGTGCCAGCTCACCAGGACAGGGGAAGGAGACCCAGTACTTC. The entire variable domain, with the rest obtained from reference TRBV18 and TRBJ2-5, is as follows: NAGVMQNPRHLVRRRGQEARLRCSPMKGHSHVYWYRQLPEEGLKFMVYLQKENIIDESGMPKERFSAEFPKEGPSILRIQQVVRGDSAAYFCASSPGQGKETQYFGPGTRLLVL.

CDR3 coding DNA: TGTGCCAGCAGTGAAGGTGTCAGGATCTATGGCTACACCTTC. It translates to CASSEGVRIYGYTF. This chain links TRBV6-1 with TRBJ1-2, with D unclear. Germline lookup yields CDR1 MNHNS and CDR2 SASEGT. V dropped 1 base and J dropped 4 bases, with 10 bases sitting between them. The CDR3 is 14 amino acids.

The chain carries TRBV7-2 and TRBJ1-1; 9 bases are a match to TRBD1. Per germline, CDR1 SGHTA and CDR2 FQGNSA. CDR3 length: 15 residues. The V and J ends lost 5 bases and 4 bases, in that order; junction bases with no gene match: 8. The CDR3 DNA is TGTGCCAGCAGCCCGGGACAGGGTTGGGGCACTGAAGCTTTCTTT. This encodes CASSPGQGWGTEAFF.

This chain connects TRBV4-1 to TRBJ2-5; 10 nucleotides align to TRBD2. The V gene end was trimmed by 0 bases and the J gene end by 4 bases; junction bases not matched to a gene: 8. The V gene's germline CDR1 is MGHRA and CDR2 YSYEKL. The CDR3 runs to 17 residues. CDR3 protein: CASSQEGAGGRGETQYF. CDR3 coding DNA: TGCGCCAGCAGCCAAGAAGGAGCGGGGGGGCGGGGAGAGACCCAGTACTTC.

This chain links TRBV13 with TRBJ1-2; 7 bases line up with TRBD1. Losses at the gene ends were 4 bases for V and 4 bases for J; bases not matched to a gene: 6. Germline V gene sequence: CDR1 PRHDT, CDR2 FYEKMQ (reference sequence). CDR3 length: 14 amino acids. The CDR3 bases are TGTGCCAGCAGCTCAGGGGGGGGAGCCTATGGCTACACCTTC. As protein: CASSSGGGAYGYTF.

This clone was seen just once. The chain joins TRBV11-2 to TRBJ2-7, with 7 bases identical to TRBD1. The V gene's germline CDR1 is SGHAT and CDR2 FQNNGV. V trimming: 4 bases; J trimming: 5 bases; junction bases outside the gene matches: 8. The CDR3 extends over 14 amino acids. The chain's CDR3 is CASSYLDRRNEQYF. The CDR3 coding sequence is TGTGCCAGCAGCTACTTGGACAGGCGTAACGAGCAGTACTTC.

This clone was counted at least ten times. V usage is TRBV7-8 and J usage is TRBJ2-7; TRBD2 aligns across 8 bases. Germline V gene sequence: CDR1 SGHVS, CDR2 FQNEAQ. With V trimmed by 5 bases and J by 5 bases, 5 bases remained unmatched. CDR3 length equals 13 residues. For the CDR3, the DNA is TGTGCCAGCAGCCCTCCGCGGGGGGACGAGCAGTACTTC. Amino acid sequence: CASSPPRGDEQYF.

The chain is built from TRBV4-1 and TRBJ2-7; D is undetermined. The CDR3 consists of 17 residues. Germline CDR1 and CDR2: MGHRA and YSYEKL. V was pared by 4 bases and J by 3 bases, with 22 bases between. The CDR3 DNA is TGCGCCAGCAGCCCTTTTTCATTTATTTCACGAGGCTACGAGCAGTACTTC. Residues: CASSPFSFISRGYEQYF.

The gene calls are TRBV6-1 and TRBJ2-1, with D possibly matching TRBD1 (6 bases). Germline CDR1 is MNHNS and CDR2 is SASEGT. Deletions cut 2 bases from V and 7 bases from J, with 18 bases between. This CDR3 is 16 amino acids long. CDR3 amino acids: CASSELTGPYSNEQFF. CDR3 bases: TGTGCCAGCAGTGAATTGACAGGACCCTATAGTAATGAGCAGTTCTTC.

The rearrangement uses TRBV11-2 and TRBJ2-7; 9 positions match TRBD1. The CDR3 spans 16 residues. The germline V gene encodes CDR1 SGHAT and CDR2 FQNNGV. Trimming at V came to 4 bases and at J to 8 bases, leaving 15 bases not matched to a gene. CDR3 amino acids: CASSSFKGQGTHQQYF. The CDR3 nucleotides read TGTGCCAGCAGCTCCTTCAAGGGACAGGGCACACATCAGCAGTACTTC. Variable domain in full (rest from reference TRBV11-2 and TRBJ2-7): EAGVAQSPRYKIIEKRQSVAFWCNPISGHATLYWYQQILGQGPKLLIQFQNNGVVDDSQLPKDRFSAERLKGVDSTLKIQPAKLEDSAVYLCASSSFKGQGTHQQYFGPGTRLTVT.

The V call is TRBV18, the J call TRBJ2-7, with 8 bases lining up with TRBD1. Unmatched junction bases numbered 7, after V lost 0 bases and J lost 6 bases. This CDR3 is 15 amino acids long. Germline-derived CDR1 and CDR2 are KGHSH and LQKENI. The CDR3 protein is CASSPPGTGRGEQYF. As DNA, the CDR3 is TGTGCCAGCTCACCACCGGGGACAGGCAGGGGCGAGCAGTACTTC. Full variable domain (outside the CDR3, taken from reference TRBV18 and TRBJ2-7): NAGVMQNPRHLVRRRGQEARLRCSPMKGHSHVYWYRQLPEEGLKFMVYLQKENIIDESGMPKERFSAEFPKEGPSILRIQQVVRGDSAAYFCASSPPGTGRGEQYFGPGTRLTVT.

This clone was detected once. The chain uses TRBV10-3 and TRBJ2-7, with a possible D match to TRBD1 (6 bases). Germline assignment: CDR1 ENHRY and CDR2 SYGVKD. V dropped 6 bases and J dropped 5 bases, with 11 bases sitting between them. The CDR3 loop spans 12 amino acids. The chain's CDR3 is CAISRGLDEQYF. CDR3 DNA sequence: TGTGCCATCAGCAGGGGCTTAGACGAGCAGTACTTC.

The rearrangement joins TRBV2 to TRBJ1-5; D possibly corresponds to TRBD1 (5 bases). The CDR3 is made up of 14 amino acids. The V gene lost 7 bases and the J gene lost 7 bases, with 17 bases spanning the gap. Germline V gene sequence: CDR1 SNHLY, CDR2 FYNNEI. The CDR3 protein is CASTRDWVEQPQHF. The DNA of the CDR3 is TGTGCCAGCACCAGGGATTGGGTAGAGCAGCCCCAGCATTTT.

This CDR3 reads CASSPALAGGQDTQYF. The CDR3 nucleotides are TGTGCCAGCAGCCCCGCCCTAGCGGGGGGGCAGGATACGCAGTATTTT. The chain uses TRBV11-2 and TRBJ2-3, with TRBD2 matching 12 bases. V dropped 5 bases and J dropped 6; count of bases not matched to a gene: 9. Germline values: CDR1 SGHAT, CDR2 FQNNGV. The CDR3 is 16 amino acids.

V usage is TRBV9 and J usage is TRBJ2-1, with 10 bases fitting TRBD2. Germline values: CDR1 SGDLS, CDR2 YYNGEE. The CDR3 loop spans 15 amino acids. The J segment lost 7 bases and the V segment lost 0 bases, leaving 4 bases of the junction unmatched. The CDR3 nucleotides are TGTGCCAGCAGCGTAGCTTCTAGCGGGGGTAATGAGCAGTTCTTC. Encoded protein: CASSVASSGGNEQFF.

This sequence joins TRBV2 and TRBJ2-5; the D is unclear. The V gene lost 7 bases and the J gene lost 3 bases, with 6 bases spanning the gap. This CDR3 is built from 11 residues. Germline-derived CDR1 and CDR2 are SNHLY and FYNNEI. The CDR3 spells CASNTEETQYF. CDR3 nucleotides: TGTGCCAGCAACACAGAAGAGACCCAGTACTTC.

V and J are TRBV10-3 and TRBJ1-2; TRBD1 might be the D (5 bases). V dropped 3 bases and J dropped 1 base, with 6 bases sitting between them. There are 13 residues in the CDR3. Germline CDR1 is ENHRY and CDR2 is SYGVKD. This CDR3 reads CAISEQVNYGYTF. The CDR3 nucleotides are TGTGCCATCAGTGAACAGGTTAACTATGGCTACACCTTC.

The CDR3: CASSYTGFASYGYTF. The CDR3 DNA reads TGTGCCAGCAGTTACACAGGGTTTGCGAGCTATGGCTACACCTTC. The V and J genes are TRBV6-2 or TRBV6-3 and TRBJ1-2; possibly TRBD1 for D (6 bases). The length of the CDR3 is 15 residues. Germline CDR1 MNHEY, CDR2 SVGEGT. The V end lost 2 bases, the J end lost 4 bases, and 14 bases lay between the germline ends.

The chain recombines TRBV11-3 with TRBJ2-6; D perhaps matches TRBD1 (6 bases). V was trimmed by 0 bases and J by 0 bases, leaving 12 bases between them. The CDR3 covers 18 residues. CDR1 and CDR2 (germline): SGHNT, YENEEA. CDR3 DNA sequence: TGTGCCAGCAGCTTAGAAGGGGGTTGGGCCTCTGGGGCCAACGTCCTGACTTTC. Its translation is CASSLEGGWASGANVLTF.

The chain uses TRBV5-1 and TRBJ1-2, with D perhaps TRBD1 (5 bases). The CDR3 is made up of 12 amino acids. Trimming took off 4 bases at V and 8 bases at J, with 12 bases between the two ends. CDR1 SGHRS and CDR2 YFSETQ come from the germline V gene. The CDR3 is CASSNPGEGYTF. For the CDR3, the DNA is TGCGCCAGCAGCAACCCGGGGGAGGGCTACACCTTC.

V usage is TRBV2 and J usage is TRBJ1-1; 7 bases align to TRBD1. Germline V CDR1 and CDR2: SNHLY, FYNNEI. This CDR3 region has 15 residues. The junction had 8 bases not matched to a gene; V was cut back by 6 bases and J by 1 base. The CDR3 protein is CASRLRQGANTEAFF. CDR3 coding DNA: TGTGCCAGCAGACTAAGACAGGGTGCGAACACTGAAGCTTTCTTT.

The chain carries TRBV23-1 and TRBJ2-7, with D perhaps TRBD2 (5 bases). TRBV23-1 is noted as an ORF with a role that remains uncertain. V gave up 3 bases and J gave up 7 bases, with 16 bases separating them. This CDR3 is 14 amino acids long. CDR3: CASSQIPTPGEQYF. The CDR3 DNA reads as TGCGCCAGCAGTCAGATTCCGACCCCGGGGGAGCAGTACTTC.

This clone occurred once. This chain uses TRBV7-9 with TRBJ1-6, with 10 nucleotides matching TRBD1. The CDR3 runs 14 residues. V lost 10 bases and J lost 10; bases outside the gene matches: 10. Germline CDR1 SEHNR, CDR2 FQNEAQ (reference sequence). The CDR3 sequence is CATQDRGRNSPLHF. The CDR3 DNA reads as TGTGCCACCCAAGACAGGGGGCGCAACTCACCCCTCCACTTT.

The genes are TRBV6-6 and TRBJ2-4, with a possible D match to TRBD2 (6 bases). The V gene's germline CDR1 is MNHNY and CDR2 SVGAGI (reference sequence). The CDR3 sequence is 15 residues long. Trimming stripped 4 bases from V and 3 bases from J, with 13 bases between. In nucleotides, the CDR3 is TGTGCCAGCAGTTCCGCCGGGAGCGGCAAAAACATTCAGTACTTC. This encodes CASSSAGSGKNIQYF.

V gene TRBV25-1 combines with J gene TRBJ1-6, with a tentative D call TRBD1 (6 bases). The CDR3 has 16 residues. Germline CDR1 is MGHDK and CDR2 is SYGVNS. V was cut by 3 bases and J by 0 bases, with 9 bases left in between. The CDR3 loop is CASSDYRASYNSPLHF. For the CDR3, the DNA is TGTGCCAGCAGTGACTACAGGGCCTCCTATAATTCACCCCTCCACTTT.

The CDR3 loop reads CASSAVDHEQFF. The CDR3 DNA follows: TGTGCCAGCAGCGCGGTAGACCATGAGCAGTTCTTC. The J gene is TRBJ2-1, the V gene TRBV5-4; D is unclear. The CDR3 is 12 amino acids. CDR1 and CDR2 (germline): SGHNT, YYREEE (reference sequence). V shed 4 bases and J shed 8 bases, with 10 bases lying between them.

The chain carries TRBV6-5 and TRBJ1-1, with a weak D call TRBD1 (5 bases). Trimming left V 4 bases short and J 1 base short, with 16 bases between. This CDR3 has 16 residues. Germline assignment: CDR1 MNHEY and CDR2 SVGAGI. The CDR3: CASSSRGVSKNTEAFF. The CDR3 nucleotides are TGTGCCAGCAGTTCCCGGGGGGTGTCGAAGAACACTGAAGCTTTCTTT.

The rearrangement links TRBV4-1 to TRBJ1-1, with D possibly matching TRBD1 (6 bases). The germline V and J ends were trimmed by 5 bases and 9 bases, with 19 bases remaining between them. From germline, CDR1 is MGHRA and CDR2 YSYEKL. The CDR3 spans 14 residues. The DNA of the CDR3 is TGCGCCAGCAGCGCCACACCCCGGGGGGCAAAAGCTTTCTTT. It is translated as CASSATPRGAKAFF.